Each of the 24 T cell receptor beta chains below was sequenced from the same sample in a study of T-cell memory formation after mild COVID-19 (dated by TCRdb to about 2021). The library came from 5' RACE. Sequencing took place on an Illumina NovaSeq 6000. The public reads were reanalyzed by TCRdb: fastp trimming at Q25, MiXCR alignment, in-frame beta chains only. One record per CDR3 amino acid sequence lists the most common genes and DNA. The sample contains 120,000 or so distinct CDR3 sequences, about 6% of them found a single time. The ten top clones hold roughly 2% of the sample. The sample comprised PBMCs or a T cell subset sorted from them (not recorded which). The receptor set was obtained from an adult woman who had mild COVID-19 (a few samples of this study predate the infection). The sample titles of this study are shuffled in the database, so cell type and time point are left out; the donor was told from shared clones.

This clonotype was observed many times. The chain employs TRBV11-2 and TRBJ2-1; TRBD2 matches 10 bases. The length of the CDR3 is 17 residues. Unmatched junction bases numbered 8, after V lost 1 base and J lost 5 bases. The germline V gene has CDR1 SGHAT and CDR2 FQNNGV. The CDR3 is CASSLVLRAGGNNEQFF. The CDR3 DNA sequence: TGTGCCAGCAGCTTAGTTCTGCGAGCGGGGGGGAACAATGAGCAGTTCTTC.

The CDR3 sequence: CASSYGQGDYNSPLHF. In DNA form, the CDR3 reads TGCGCCAGCAGCTACGGACAGGGCGATTATAATTCACCCCTCCACTTT. The chain uses TRBV5-1 and TRBJ1-6; 8 bases map to TRBD1. CDR3 length: 16 residues. Looked up from germline, CDR1 is SGHRS and CDR2 is YFSETQ. Trimming cost V 3 bases and J 4 bases; bases outside gene matches: 6.

This clonotype was seen at least ten times. One junction end does not reproduce the germline sequence, and a read error may be involved. The chain links TRBV12-3 or TRBV12-4 to TRBJ2-7, with D hard to call. CDR3 length equals 13 residues. The chain's CDR3 is CASSLAGSYEQYF. The CDR3 bases are TGTGCCAGCAGCTTAGCAGGTTCCTACGAGCAGTACTTC.

This clonotype was recorded at least ten times. V is TRBV24-1 and J is TRBJ2-1; possibly TRBD1 for D (5 bases). V was trimmed by 3 bases and J by 8 bases, leaving 16 bases between them. Germline assignment: CDR1 KGHDR and CDR2 SFDVKD. The CDR3 sequence is 15 residues long. The CDR3 is CATSDRSGLVDEQFF. CDR3 in DNA: TGTGCCACCAGTGATAGGTCAGGGCTCGTGGATGAGCAGTTCTTC.

The genes are TRBV12-3 or TRBV12-4 and TRBJ2-2, with 7 bases matching TRBD1. The CDR3 sequence is 13 residues long. V lost 7 bases, J lost 5 bases, and 4 bases stayed unmatched. The CDR3 sequence: CASNSGGTGELFF. In nucleotides, the CDR3 is TGTGCCAGCAATTCAGGGGGTACCGGGGAGCTGTTTTTT.

This clonotype was detected many times. The chain has TRBV7-6 and TRBJ2-7; tentatively, D is TRBD1 (5 bases). V lost 2 bases and J lost 6, with 20 bases in between. Germline V CDR1 and CDR2: SGHVS, FNYEAQ. The length of the CDR3 is 16 residues. CDR3: CASSLLPKASRGEQYF. The CDR3 nucleotides read TGTGCCAGCAGCTTACTACCTAAGGCATCTAGGGGCGAGCAGTACTTC.

This clonotype was seen a few times. This chain joins TRBV2 and TRBJ2-7, with 9 bases matching TRBD2. CDR1 is SNHLY and CDR2 is FYNNEI in the germline V gene. With V trimmed by 5 bases and J by 2 bases, 10 bases remained unmatched. The CDR3 extends over 16 amino acids. DNA of the CDR3: TGTGCCAGCAGTACCCTAGCGGGGAGGGATGCCTACGAGCAGTACTTC. It translates to CASSTLAGRDAYEQYF.

This clonotype has a count of ten or more. The CDR3 region is CASSYPQGSTGELFF. For the CDR3, the DNA is TGTGCCAGCAGCTATCCGCAGGGGTCCACCGGGGAGCTGTTTTTT. This sequence joins TRBV7-2 and TRBJ2-2; TRBD1 might be the D (6 bases). V lost 4 bases and J lost 4, with 13 bases in between. CDR1 SGHTA and CDR2 FQGNSA come from the germline V gene. The CDR3 is made up of 15 amino acids.

The rearrangement joins TRBV9 to TRBJ2-1; 8 nucleotides agree with TRBD2. This CDR3 has 17 residues. Per the germline V gene, CDR1 is SGDLS and CDR2 is YYNGEE. Unmatched junction bases numbered 5, after V lost 0 bases and J lost 0 bases. CDR3 in amino acids: CASSVEVAGYSYNEQFF. The CDR3 DNA follows: TGTGCCAGCAGCGTAGAGGTAGCGGGGTACTCCTACAATGAGCAGTTCTTC.

This clonotype showed up just a few times. The chain is built from TRBV9 and TRBJ1-5, with 10 bases aligning to TRBD1. Trimming removed 4 bases from V and 4 bases from J; junction bases left unmatched: 5. Germline V gene sequence: CDR1 SGDLS, CDR2 YYNGEE. This CDR3 is built from 15 residues. The CDR3 region has the DNA TGTGCCAGCAGCTCCTCGGGACAGGGGAATCAGCCCCAGCATTTT. Translating gives CASSSSGQGNQPQHF.

This clonotype was observed a few times. V gene TRBV7-2 combines with J gene TRBJ2-2; D is undetermined. The CDR3 runs to 14 residues. V was trimmed by 2 bases and J by 3 bases, leaving 7 bases between them. Germline CDR1 and CDR2: SGHTA and FQGNSA. As DNA, the CDR3 is TGTGCCAGCAGCTTAAGGCCGGACACCGGGGAGCTGTTTTTT. Translation: CASSLRPDTGELFF.

This clonotype has ten or more counts. The J gene is TRBJ2-5, the V gene TRBV9, with TRBD1 matching 7 bases. Trimming cost V 3 bases and J 1 base; bases outside gene matches: 6. There are 15 residues in the CDR3. Germline V gives CDR1 SGDLS, CDR2 YYNGEE. The CDR3 is CASSDGTALQETQYF. DNA for the CDR3: TGTGCCAGCAGCGATGGGACAGCGCTCCAAGAGACCCAGTACTTC.

This chain joins TRBV11-2 and TRBJ1-1; D call uncertain. Germline assignment: CDR1 SGHAT and CDR2 FQNNGV. The CDR3 extends over 11 amino acids. The V and J ends lost 3 bases and 6 bases respectively, with 5 bases between them. The DNA of the CDR3 is TGTGCCAGCAGCTTTTTAGCTGAAGCTTTCTTT. This encodes CASSFLAEAFF.

This clonotype occurred a few times. The gene calls are TRBV9 and TRBJ2-5, with 9 bases matching TRBD1. The germline V gene encodes CDR1 SGDLS and CDR2 YYNGEE. The CDR3 covers 16 residues. V dropped 2 bases and J dropped 2; count of bases not matched to a gene: 7. The CDR3 sequence: CASSVWGQGLQETQYF. DNA for the CDR3: TGTGCCAGCAGCGTGTGGGGACAGGGACTACAAGAGACCCAGTACTTC.

The V call is TRBV7-2, the J call TRBJ2-2; D is unresolved. Germline lookup yields CDR1 SGHTA and CDR2 FQGNSA. V lost 0 bases and J lost 2, with 10 bases in between. This CDR3 comprises 16 residues. In DNA form, the CDR3 reads TGTGCCAGCAGCTTAGCCCCCCCCCTTAACACCGGGGAGCTGTTTTTT. It translates to CASSLAPPLNTGELFF.

The chain links TRBV12-3 or TRBV12-4 to TRBJ2-3; D might be TRBD1 or TRBD2, each matching 5 bases. Trimming pared 5 bases from V and 5 bases from J, leaving 8 bases between. CDR3 size: 12 residues. This CDR3 is CASSARGDTQYF. The CDR3 DNA reads as TGTGCCAGCAGTGCGAGGGGAGATACGCAGTATTTT.

This chain uses TRBV27 with TRBJ2-2; the D is unclear. The CDR3 contains 15 residues. Germline-derived CDR1 and CDR2 are MNHEY and SMNVEV (reference sequence). Trimming cost V 0 bases and J 1 base, with 6 bases left between them. CDR3 DNA sequence: TGTGCCAGCAGTTTATCTGGCCTGAACACCGGGGAGCTGTTTTTT. It translates to CASSLSGLNTGELFF.

This clonotype came up a few times. The chain has TRBV9 and TRBJ2-3; no firm D call. The V gene's germline CDR1 is SGDLS and CDR2 YYNGEE. V lost 4 bases and J 0 bases, leaving 12 bases between the germline ends. The CDR3 is 15 amino acids. This chain's CDR3 is CASSQSPGSTDTQYF. The CDR3 bases are TGTGCCAGCAGCCAGTCCCCCGGCAGCACAGATACGCAGTATTTT. The variable domain in full, with the rest retrieved from reference TRBV9 and TRBJ2-3, is DSGVTQTPKHLITATGQRVTLRCSPRSGDLSVYWYQQSLDQGLQFLIQYYNGEERAKGNILERFSAQQFPDLHSELNLSSLELGDSALYFCASSQSPGSTDTQYFGPGTRLTVL.

This chain uses TRBV7-9 with TRBJ2-5; possible D gene TRBD2, 6 bases. V gave up 10 bases and J gave up 2 bases, with 20 bases separating them. CDR1 and CDR2 (germline): SEHNR, FQNEAQ (reference sequence). The CDR3 runs 15 residues. Written as DNA, the CDR3 is TGTGCCATCAGTCACGAGGGCGGGGCTCAAGAGACCCAGTACTTC. Its translation is CAISHEGGAQETQYF.

This clonotype occurred a few times. The V and J genes are TRBV29-1 and TRBJ1-2; 7 bases are shared with TRBD1. Trimming removed 6 bases from V and 3 bases from J; junction bases left unmatched: 10. The CDR3 length is 14 residues. Germline assignment: CDR1 SQVTM and CDR2 ANQGSEA. In DNA, the CDR3 is TGCAGCGTAAGGGACCGCACAGGGGACTATGGCTACACCTTC. Translation: CSVRDRTGDYGYTF.

The rearrangement links TRBV28 to TRBJ2-7; TRBD1 matches 8 bases. CDR1 and CDR2 (germline): MDHEN, SYDVKM. J was trimmed by 4 bases and V by 6 bases; bases with no gene match: 8. CDR3 length equals 14 residues. CDR3 nucleotides: TGTGCCAGCAGCATCCGACAGGGGAAGTACGAGCAGTACTTC. Protein sequence: CASSIRQGKYEQYF.

In this sample, this clonotype turned up a few times. The chain links TRBV7-2 to TRBJ1-2; unclear D gene. Trimming took 5 bases from V and 2 from J, leaving 9 bases between them. Germline CDR1 reads SGHTA; CDR2 reads FQGNSA. The CDR3 extends over 13 amino acids. The CDR3 loop is CASSPDKNYGYTF. DNA of the CDR3: TGTGCCAGCAGCCCCGACAAGAACTATGGCTACACCTTC.

In this sample, this clonotype turned up a few times. The chain has TRBV5-1 and TRBJ1-2, with TRBD1 matching 9 bases. This CDR3 comprises 15 residues. Germline V lookup: CDR1 SGHRS, CDR2 YFSETQ. With 6 bases clipped from V and 0 bases from J, the junction kept 6 bases outside the gene matches. The CDR3 region has the DNA TGCGCCAGCAACCCGGGACAGGGAGCTAACTATGGCTACACCTTC. It yields the protein CASNPGQGANYGYTF. Variable domain in full (rest from reference TRBV5-1 and TRBJ1-2): KAGVTQTPRYLIKTRGQQVTLSCSPISGHRSVSWYQQTPGQGLQFLFEYFSETQRNKGNFPGRFSGRQFSNSRSEMNVSTLELGDSALYLCASNPGQGANYGYTFGSGTRLTVV.

This clonotype has a count of ten or more. This chain uses TRBV7-2 with TRBJ2-7; 8 positions agree with TRBD2. The CDR3 has 15 residues. Per the germline V gene, CDR1 is SGHTA and CDR2 is FQGNSA. J was trimmed by 5 bases and V by 4 bases; bases with no gene match: 10. This CDR3 is CASSSSGRNVNEQYF. The CDR3 DNA is TGTGCCAGCAGCTCCAGCGGGAGAAACGTCAACGAGCAGTACTTC.